These 10 T cell receptor beta chains originate from one sample sequenced in a study of breast tumors, draining lymph nodes, adjacent tissues. Axillary draining lymph nodes of breast cancer patients supplied the node samples. TCRdb reprocessed the multiplex PCR reads with MiXCR, giving one entry per CDR3 protein. Here the sample spans roughly 110,000 distinct CDR3 sequences, about 29% being singletons. Sequenced sample: axillary lymph node tissue. The receptors come from a female donor with breast cancer. Some clones in this sample may be carry-over from other donors' samples.

Regarding this clonotype: This may arise from a read error, as a much more abundant clone is one base away. The chain links TRBV5-1 to TRBJ2-7, with D possibly TRBD1 on 6 matching bases. CDR1 and CDR2 from the germline V gene are SGHRS and YFSETQ. The length of the CDR3 is 15 residues. The CDR3 sequence is CASRLARGSSCEQYF. Here the CDR3 DNA reads TGCGCCAGCCGCTTGGCCAGGGGTAGTTCCTGCGAGCAGTACTTC. Drawing the rest from reference TRBV5-1 and TRBJ2-7, the complete variable domain is KAGVTQTPRYLIKTRGQQVTLSCSPISGHRSVSWYQQTPGQGLQFLFEYFSETQRNKGNFPGRFSGRQFSNSRSEMNVSTLELGDSALYLCASRLARGSSCEQYFGPGTRLTVT.

The V call is TRBV20-1, the J call TRBJ1-2; TRBD1 matches at 10 bases. Looked up from germline, CDR1 is DFQATT and CDR2 is SNEGSKA (reference sequence). Losses at the gene ends were 6 bases for V and 6 bases for J; bases not matched to a gene: 7. CDR3 size: 13 residues. The CDR3 reads CSARPDRGDGYTF. The CDR3 nucleotides are TGCAGTGCCCGTCCGGACAGGGGGGATGGCTACACCTTC.

This clonotype was seen many times. The chain links TRBV11-2 to TRBJ2-1; 7 nucleotides match TRBD2. CDR1 is SGHAT and CDR2 is FQNNGV in the germline V gene. The CDR3 has 15 amino acids. V trimming: 5 bases; J trimming: 2 bases; junction bases outside the gene matches: 6. The CDR3 nucleotides are TGTGCCAGCAGCCCTCGGGGGGTAACCTACAATGAGCAGTTCTTC. It codes for CASSPRGVTYNEQFF.

The chain is built from TRBV7-9 and TRBJ2-3; maybe TRBD2 (5 bases). V dropped 4 bases and J dropped 2 bases, with 13 bases sitting between them. The CDR3 is 15 amino acids. Per the germline V gene, CDR1 is SEHNR and CDR2 is FQNEAQ (reference sequence). CDR3 sequence: CASSSREANTDTQYF. The DNA for the CDR3 is TGTGCCAGCAGCTCCCGGGAAGCTAACACAGATACGCAGTATTTT. Complete variable domain (other parts from reference TRBV7-9 and TRBJ2-3): DTGVSQNPRHKITKRGQNVTFRCDPISEHNRLYWYRQTLGQGPEFLTYFQNEAQLEKSRLLSDRFSAERPKGSFSTLEIQRTEQGDSAMYLCASSSREANTDTQYFGPGTRLTVL.

By sample fraction, this clonotype is medium-sized. The J gene is TRBJ2-7, the V gene TRBV29-1, with 7 nucleotides matching TRBD1. J gave up 4 bases and V 3 bases, and 6 bases lay outside the gene matches. The CDR3 extends over 13 amino acids. The germline V gene encodes CDR1 SQVTM and CDR2 ANQGSEA. CDR3 residues: CSVETGLGYEQYF. The CDR3, as DNA: TGCAGCGTTGAGACAGGGCTGGGGTACGAGCAGTACTTC.

This clonotype was recorded at least ten times. The chain is built from TRBV7-6 and TRBJ2-7; D tentatively reads TRBD1 or TRBD2 (5 bases each). CDR3 length: 13 residues. Germline CDR1 and CDR2: SGHVS and FNYEAQ. The V and J ends lost 1 base and 2 bases respectively, with 6 bases between them. The DNA for the CDR3 is TGTGCCAGCAGCTTAGGGGGACCCTACGAGCAGTACTTC. Amino acid sequence: CASSLGGPYEQYF.

This clonotype has just a few counts. The V gene is TRBV6-5, the J gene TRBJ1-1; TRBD1 agrees at 9 bases. The germline V gene encodes CDR1 MNHEY and CDR2 SVGAGI. Unmatched junction bases numbered 10, after V lost 7 bases and J lost 4 bases. This CDR3 comprises 15 residues. The CDR3 nucleotides read TGTGCCAGCAAGGGGACGGGACAGGGTGCCACTGAAGCTTTCTTT. Amino acids: CASKGTGQGATEAFF.

The chain combines TRBV7-3 with TRBJ2-7, with 9 bases lining up with TRBD1. The trim removed 5 bases at V and 5 bases at J, leaving 7 bases unmatched. The CDR3 runs 14 residues. In germline, CDR1 is SGHTA, CDR2 FQGTGA. CDR3 residues: CASSNRGPRDEQYF. CDR3 bases: TGTGCCAGCAGCAACAGGGGGCCCCGGGACGAGCAGTACTTC.

The table lists this clonotype with many counts. The chain carries TRBV12-3 or TRBV12-4 and TRBJ2-7, with D perhaps matching TRBD2 (5 bases). The V end lost 3 bases, the J end lost 2 bases, and 17 bases lay between the germline ends. CDR3 size: 16 residues. The CDR3 DNA is TGTGCCAGCAGTTTCGAGTCTAGGACTCCCGCCTACGAGCAGTACTTC. Residues: CASSFESRTPAYEQYF.

This clonotype appeared many times. The chain is built from TRBV12-3 or TRBV12-4 and TRBJ2-5, with D possibly TRBD2 on 7 matching bases. V dropped 3 bases and J dropped 2 bases, with 16 bases sitting between them. This CDR3 comprises 16 residues. CDR3 in amino acids: CASSLFGRGGQETQYF. The CDR3 DNA reads as TGTGCCAGCAGTTTGTTCGGCAGGGGAGGGCAAGAGACCCAGTACTTC.